These T cell receptor beta chains were read from a single sample in a study of T cell responses to AZD1222 COVID-19 vaccine. The repertoire was sequenced with immunoSEQ multiplex PCR; TCRdb's copy has only in-frame clones and lacks some. The table includes 86,000 or so clones, roughly 89% detected once. Sequences were derived from peripheral blood, sampled on day 0 of AZD1222 vaccination. These receptors originate from an adult in good health. Both conserved end residues are part of each CDR3. The order of the fields is V gene, CDR3 protein.

v_gene: TRBV14; CDR3aa: CASSQAQGGTEAFF
v_gene: TRBV5-6; CDR3aa: CASSLSGGYTF
v_gene: TRBV7-9; CDR3aa: CASSARDRGAYEQYF
v_gene: TRBV27; CDR3aa: CASRGTGQGGYTF
v_gene: TRBV6-1; CDR3aa: CASSEAGGNQPQHF
v_gene: TRBV5-1; CDR3aa: CASSNGTSGRSGQFF
v_gene: TRBV3-1/TRBV3-2; CDR3aa: CASSPRDSPTLEQFF
v_gene: TRBV6-5; CDR3aa: CASSYSWGGGYTF
v_gene: TRBV11-2; CDR3aa: CASSLEGPIRRRFF
v_gene: TRBV5-8; CDR3aa: CASSSGPRTTAHQHF
v_gene: TRBV6-2/TRBV6-3; CDR3aa: CASSYGQETQYF
v_gene: TRBV19; CDR3aa: CASSISSGTASSGANVLTF
v_gene: TRBV7-9; CDR3aa: CASSLVTGGSGNTIYF
v_gene: TRBV5-4; CDR3aa: CASSLLRDSNYGYTF
v_gene: TRBV21-1; CDR3aa: CASSKGIEGAPRVPPETQYF
v_gene: TRBV6-6; CDR3aa: CASTADPSGIVMDF
v_gene: TRBV19; CDR3aa: CASVSLGTGSNQPQHF
v_gene: TRBV2; CDR3aa: CASQDRVGGYTF
v_gene: TRBV4-2; CDR3aa: CASSQGGRNNEQFF
v_gene: TRBV6-1; CDR3aa: CASSESLRTDQPQHF
v_gene: TRBV6-2/TRBV6-3; CDR3aa: CASSYPTGPGATGELFF
v_gene: TRBV21-1; CDR3aa: CASSKYETSGGPSYEQYF
v_gene: TRBV3-1/TRBV3-2; CDR3aa: CASSLGGTLSTGNTIYF
v_gene: TRBV5-4; CDR3aa: CASSRMGDLGLNYEQYF
v_gene: TRBV5-6; CDR3aa: CASSLRFTSQDTQYF
v_gene: TRBV2; CDR3aa: CASRWDRGLDQPQHF
v_gene: TRBV5-1; CDR3aa: CASSLSLAEGTDTQYF
v_gene: TRBV7-6; CDR3aa: CASSLAGGTNTGELFF
v_gene: TRBV18; CDR3aa: CASWITSETQYF
v_gene: TRBV27; CDR3aa: CASSGGTRHSYEQYF
v_gene: TRBV7-2; CDR3aa: CASSLGGSRTGSYEQYF
v_gene: TRBV3-1/TRBV3-2; CDR3aa: CASSQDSRAANNSPLHF
v_gene: TRBV14; CDR3aa: CASSPLSGETQYF
v_gene: TRBV5-8; CDR3aa: CASSLGQGFNTEAFF
v_gene: TRBV6-2/TRBV6-3; CDR3aa: CASSYNRGFQPQHF
v_gene: TRBV29-1; CDR3aa: CSVEDPASHQFNEQFF
v_gene: TRBV6-5; CDR3aa: CASTRTGSYEQYF
v_gene: TRBV6-2/TRBV6-3; CDR3aa: CASSYSGTGSYEQYF
v_gene: TRBV3-1/TRBV3-2; CDR3aa: CASSQQRTFETQYF
v_gene: TRBV30; CDR3aa: CAWSVAGLEGYTF
v_gene: TRBV19; CDR3aa: CASKPASTDTQYF